This T cell receptor beta chain was recorded in a study of blood T cell repertoires in COVID-19. V was pared by 0 bases and J by 7 bases, with 5 bases of the junction left unmatched. Germline CDR1 reads SGDLS; CDR2 reads YYNGEE. The CDR3 sequence is 15 residues long. In the source study's methods: Reference gene primer amplification gave nucleated cell count estimates. Some clones are missing from TCRdb's copy, which holds only in-frame ones; the method was immunoSEQ multiplex PCR. The V and J calls and clone size were taken over from that table, and D and trimming were inferred from the DNA. Of about 160,000 clones listed, approximately 85% are singletons.

The sequenced material came from peripheral blood. The source of this sequence is a man between 60 and 70 years old with active or convalescent COVID-19. The chain links TRBV9 to TRBJ2-1; 9 positions agree with TRBD2. The DNA of the CDR3 is TGTGCCAGCAGCGTAGTGATAGCGGGGGTAAATGAGCAGTTCTTC. It is translated as CASSVVIAGVNEQFF.